Listed below are T cell receptor beta chains from one sample, sequenced in a study of blood T cell repertoires in COVID-19. TCRdb keeps only in-frame clones here, not all; method: immunoSEQ multiplex PCR. The data show about 160,000 clones, about 85% seen once. Input material: peripheral blood. Every receptor here comes from a human donor with acute or convalescent COVID-19. The donor label of this sample is uncertain. Both conserved end residues are part of each CDR3. Fields, in order: J gene, V gene, D gene, CDR3 protein. D genes are given only for firm matches.

>TRBJ2-4|TRBV7-9|TRBD1
CASSPRTGVNIQYF
>TRBJ1-2|TRBV19|TRBD1
CASSDRGNHNYGYTF
>TRBJ1-1|TRBV7-9|NA
CASSFFAGFNTEAFF
>TRBJ1-1|TRBV4-2|NA
CASSQDLNTYTEAFF
>TRBJ1-5|TRBV3-1/TRBV3-2|NA
CASSQSSGFQPQHF
>TRBJ2-7|TRBV12-3/TRBV12-4|NA
CASSSSYEQYF
>TRBJ1-5|TRBV7-3|NA
CASSFYDTQERNQPQHF
>TRBJ1-5|TRBV9|TRBD1
CASSDGQGTLQPQHF
>TRBJ2-7|TRBV27|NA
CASSYQNGHNEQYF
>TRBJ2-2|TRBV6-5|TRBD1
CASSRDRVGTGELFF
>TRBJ1-2|TRBV6-1|TRBD1
CASSDPQGSPSNYGYTF
>TRBJ1-1|TRBV18|NA
CASSRPRDTEAFF
>TRBJ1-4|TRBV29-1|NA
CSVGRAGEKLFF
>TRBJ1-5|TRBV7-2|NA
CASSWRNQPQHF
>TRBJ2-7|TRBV2|NA
CASTVFYEQYF
>TRBJ2-7|TRBV5-1|NA
CASSLGSDEEQYF
>TRBJ1-4|TRBV30|NA
CAWSGQAAEKLFF
>TRBJ2-1|TRBV7-2|NA
CASSTQGRPYNEQFF
>TRBJ1-2|TRBV5-1|NA
CASSLEAGETYGYTF
>TRBJ1-2|TRBV6-2/TRBV6-3|NA
CASSPWAERGYTF